This TCR beta chain was identified during a study of CD4 T cells in relation to SARS-CoV-2 and coronaviruses. For the study at large: The HLA restriction of the shared crossreactive spike epitopes was mapped.

CD4+ T cells from unexposed donors were obtained before the COVID-19 pandemic (2011-2018). Points from the study as a whole: According to naive versus memory sequencing, detected responses are memory recall, not newly primed.

As regards this clone: No antigen is known for it.

Sequenced by immunoSEQ multiplex PCR; TCRdb stores in-frame clones only, minus some. Among under 90,000 clones listed, 93% were seen once. The CDR3 runs to 16 residues. The germline CDR1 and CDR2 sequences are SGHTS and YDEGEE. Trimming cost V 0 bases and J 5 bases; bases outside gene matches: 8. Sequencing was done on a sample of naive CD4+ T cells from PBMCs. The subset: naive CD4+ T cells isolated by negative enrichment. This clonotype was sampled from a human donor in good health. V and J are TRBV5-8 and TRBJ2-5; 9 bases line up with TRBD1. DNA of the CDR3: TGTGCCAGCAGCTTGGGGACAGGGGTTAGTGCGGAGACCCAGTACTTC. Translation: CASSLGTGVSAETQYF.